The entry below gives a single TCR beta chain sequence along with its context. Its antigen is as yet unknown. TCRdb itself ran the RT-PCR reads through MiXCR, one entry per CDR3 protein. The sample lists hundreds of thousands of distinct CDR3 sequences; 15% to 19% were seen once. These data come from a study of response to subunit inactivated influenza vaccine. The study's findings and limits: Each seasonal influenza vaccination recruits few new T cells, the authors suggested.

Germline V lookup: CDR1 SGHRS, CDR2 YFSETQ. The V end lost 5 bases, the J end lost 8 bases, and 17 bases lay between the germline ends. CDR3 length: 14 residues. The source material was PBMCs from blood, sampled about 13 days after vaccination. The TCR comes from a man aged 45 to 65 who received an inactivated influenza vaccine. The J gene is TRBJ2-4, the V gene TRBV5-1, with D perhaps matching TRBD2 (6 bases). The CDR3 sequence: CASSFGGRGDIQYF. Here the CDR3 DNA reads TGCGCCAGCAGTTTTGGAGGGAGAGGGGACATTCAGTACTTC.